Each of the 24 T cell receptor beta chains below was sequenced from the same sample in a study of T cells in Graves' hyperthyroidism and ophthalmopathy. TCR beta CDR3 regions were amplified from RNA. A set of HTBI primers served as the primers for a first-round RT-PCR of the TCR CDR3. One entry per CDR3 protein, called by TCRdb with MiXCR from the multiplex PCR reads. The table has a few hundred thousand distinct CDR3 sequences, around a sixth seen once. Sequencing input: blood. These receptors were taken from a woman aged 18 to 35 with Graves' hyperthyroidism.

This clonotype was observed a handful of times. V and J are TRBV12-5 and TRBJ1-4; tentative D call: TRBD1 (6 bases). The V end was cut by 5 bases, the J end by 8 bases, with 12 bases between. CDR1 is LGHNT and CDR2 is FRNRAP in the germline V gene. The CDR3 has 13 amino acids. Written as DNA, the CDR3 is TGTGCTAGTGGTGGAGGGGGGGCGGAAAAACTGTTTTTT. Protein sequence: CASGGGGAEKLFF.

This clonotype occurred many times. The V and J genes are TRBV6-1 and TRBJ1-1, with D unclear. Trimming shortened V by 5 bases and J by 4 bases, and 11 bases separated the two germline ends. CDR1 and CDR2 from the germline V gene are MNHNS and SASEGT. CDR3 size: 13 residues. The CDR3 DNA sequence: TGTGCCAGCAGTCCCAGGTCTCTCACTGAAGCTTTCTTT. Residues: CASSPRSLTEAFF.

The table lists this clonotype with many counts. The chain is built from TRBV29-1 and TRBJ1-2, with no clear D. CDR3 length: 11 amino acids. The V end lost 5 bases, the J end lost 6 bases, and 10 bases lay between the germline ends. Germline loops: CDR1 SQVTM, CDR2 ANQGSEA. The CDR3 coding sequence is TGCAGCGTTCGGGGAGGCCATGGCTACACCTTC. Amino acid sequence: CSVRGGHGYTF.

The table lists this clonotype with many counts. This chain uses TRBV12-3 or TRBV12-4 with TRBJ2-2, with no clear D. This CDR3 spans 12 amino acids. V was trimmed by 3 bases and J by 6 bases, leaving 5 bases between them. Here the CDR3 DNA reads TGTGCCAGCAGTTTGGACCCCGGGGAGCTGTTTTTT. Translated, it gives CASSLDPGELFF.

This clonotype was counted many times. The chain employs TRBV20-1 and TRBJ2-3, with D perhaps matching TRBD1 (6 bases). V gave up 5 bases and J gave up 2 bases, with 17 bases separating them. Germline CDR1 DFQATT, CDR2 SNEGSKA (reference sequence). The CDR3 runs 15 residues. The CDR3 loop reads CSAHATGTPTDTQYF. CDR3 bases: TGCAGTGCTCACGCTACCGGGACACCCACAGATACGCAGTATTTT.

The CDR3 DNA follows: TGTGCCAGCAGCGAGACAGGGGGCCTTTACGAGCAGTACTTC. Translated: CASSETGGLYEQYF. This chain uses TRBV7-2 with TRBJ2-7; 10 bases are a match to TRBD1. The V and J ends lost 5 bases and 4 bases, in that order; junction bases with no gene match: 5. Germline V CDR1 and CDR2: SGHTA, FQGNSA. This CDR3 comprises 14 residues.

The table lists this clonotype with a few counts. The CDR3 here is CASSLDAAPNNQPQHF. In DNA form, the CDR3 reads TGTGCCAGCAGCTTAGATGCCGCCCCGAACAATCAGCCCCAGCATTTT. V usage is TRBV7-2 and J usage is TRBJ1-5; D remains ambiguous. From germline, CDR1 is SGHTA and CDR2 FQGNSA. This CDR3 region has 16 residues. Trimming took 1 base from V and 3 from J, leaving 13 bases between them.

This clonotype was recorded at least ten times. The genes are TRBV12-3 or TRBV12-4 and TRBJ2-6, with unresolved D. CDR3 size: 15 residues. V shed 6 bases and J shed 0 bases, with 9 bases lying between them. The CDR3 sequence is CASRPIGSGANVLTF. The CDR3 DNA reads TGTGCCAGCAGACCCATCGGCTCTGGGGCCAACGTCCTGACTTTC.

This clonotype has a count of ten or more. CDR3 region: CASSRGLAELYEQYF. CDR3 sequence (DNA): TGCGCCAGCAGCAGGGGACTAGCGGAGTTATACGAGCAGTACTTC. V gene TRBV5-1 combines with J gene TRBJ2-7; 11 bases align to TRBD2. The CDR3 totals 15 residues. The V gene's germline CDR1 is SGHRS and CDR2 YFSETQ. Trimming cost V 4 bases and J 4 bases; bases outside gene matches: 7.

This clonotype was picked up a small number of times. One end of the junction varies from germline; a read error may be responsible. The J gene is TRBJ2-3, the V gene TRBV7-7; D is perhaps TRBD2 (6 bases). Germline lookup yields CDR1 SSHAT and CDR2 FNYEAQ (reference sequence). This CDR3 region has 13 residues. CDR3: CASSPGETDTQYF. CDR3 bases: TGTGCTAGCAGCCCGGGAGAGACAGATACGCAGTATTTT. The full variable domain, in which reference TRBV7-7 and TRBJ2-3 provide the parts outside the CDR3, is GAGVSQSPRYKVTKRGQDVTLRCDPISSHATLYWYQQALGQGPEFLTYFNYEAQPDKSGLPSDRFSAERPEGSISTLTIQRTEQRDSAMYRCASSPGETDTQYFGPGTRLTVL.

The chain recombines TRBV5-4 with TRBJ2-3, with 13 bases matching TRBD2. V trimming: 0 bases; J trimming: 3 bases; junction bases outside the gene matches: 4. The CDR3 totals 17 residues. Germline V gives CDR1 SGHNT, CDR2 YYREEE (reference sequence). The CDR3 bases are TGTGCCAGCAGCTTGGAACTAGCGGGAGGGCCGACAGATACGCAGTATTTT. Protein sequence: CASSLELAGGPTDTQYF. Supplemented by reference TRBV5-4 and TRBJ2-3, the full variable domain reads ETGVTQSPTHLIKTRGQQVTLRCSSQSGHNTVSWYQQALGQGPQFIFQYYREEENGRGNFPPRFSGLQFPNYSSELNVNALELDDSALYLCASSLELAGGPTDTQYFGPGTRLTVL.

A few counts support this clonotype. The chain couples TRBV19 to TRBJ2-1; TRBD2 matches 11 bases. CDR3 length: 16 amino acids. Germline-derived CDR1 and CDR2 are LNHDA and SQIVND (reference sequence). The V gene end was trimmed by 1 base and the J gene end by 3 bases; junction bases not matched to a gene: 2. The DNA for the CDR3 is TGTGCCAGTAGTATAGGAGGGACTAGCGGCTACAATGAGCAGTTCTTC. It specifies CASSIGGTSGYNEQFF.

This chain joins TRBV12-3 or TRBV12-4 and TRBJ1-2, with D possibly TRBD1 on 5 matching bases. This CDR3 has 14 residues. Trimming took 2 bases from V and 4 from J, leaving 11 bases between them. In nucleotides, the CDR3 is TGTGCCAGCAGTTTAAGTCTGGGGACCTATGGCTACACCTTC. Translation: CASSLSLGTYGYTF.

This clonotype occurred many times. This chain links TRBV29-1 with TRBJ1-2; D is perhaps TRBD1 (5 bases). The CDR3 runs 13 residues. With 3 bases removed from V and 5 bases from J, the gap between germline ends came to 13 bases. Germline CDR1 and CDR2: SQVTM and ANQGSEA. The CDR3 region is CSVDEGRRYGYTF. CDR3 bases: TGCAGCGTTGACGAGGGGCGAAGGTATGGCTACACCTTC.

The sample holds many counts of this clonotype. The rearrangement links TRBV12-3 or TRBV12-4 to TRBJ2-5; 10 positions agree with TRBD2. Losses at the gene ends were 5 bases for V and 6 bases for J; bases not matched to a gene: 6. CDR3 size: 14 residues. CDR3 sequence reads: CASSPSGSAQTQYF. CDR3 nucleotide sequence: TGTGCCAGCAGTCCTAGCGGGAGTGCGCAGACCCAGTACTTC.

The chain has TRBV12-3 or TRBV12-4 and TRBJ1-5; 11 bases align to TRBD1. The J segment lost 6 bases and the V segment lost 4 bases, leaving 8 bases of the junction unmatched. CDR3 length equals 16 residues. The DNA for the CDR3 is TGTGCCAGCAGTTCATCCGGGACAGGGGGAAGTCAGCCCCAGCATTTT. This encodes CASSSSGTGGSQPQHF.

This clonotype was detected a few times. The chain has TRBV28 and TRBJ2-1; D possibly matches TRBD1 or TRBD2 (5 bases each). Germline CDR1 and CDR2: MDHEN and SYDVKM. The CDR3 extends over 15 amino acids. V was shortened by 7 bases and J by 2 bases, with 15 bases between the two germline ends. CDR3 residues: CASTIPGPAYNEQFF. CDR3 nucleotides: TGTGCCAGCACCATCCCGGGACCCGCCTACAATGAGCAGTTCTTC.

Ten or more counts support this clonotype. The J gene is TRBJ2-1, the V gene TRBV20-1; D gene uncertain. Trimming pared 6 bases from V and 4 bases from J, leaving 16 bases between. The germline CDR1 and CDR2 sequences are DFQATT and SNEGSKA (reference sequence). The CDR3 has 14 residues. CDR3 sequence (DNA): TGCAGTGCCGCCTCCCGACTCGGTTACAATGAGCAGTTCTTC. Translation gives CSAASRLGYNEQFF.

This clonotype was seen ten or more times. The rearrangement joins TRBV12-3 or TRBV12-4 to TRBJ1-4, with TRBD1 matching over 9 bases. CDR3 size: 15 residues. V lost 1 base, J lost 8 bases, and 5 bases stayed unmatched. CDR3 sequence (DNA): TGTGCCAGCAGTTTAGGGGACAGGGACCGGGAAAAACTGTTTTTT. It is translated as CASSLGDRDREKLFF.

The rearrangement joins TRBV27 to TRBJ2-4, with a possible D match to TRBD1 (5 bases). CDR3 length: 12 residues. The germline V gene encodes CDR1 MNHEY and CDR2 SMNVEV (reference sequence). V was shortened by 8 bases and J by 6 bases, with 11 bases between the two germline ends. The CDR3 DNA follows: TGTGCCAGCCGCCAGGGCGGAAACATTCAGTACTTC. Translation gives CASRQGGNIQYF.

This clonotype was counted ten times or more. The CDR3 spells CASSPRTAGDTEAFF. The CDR3 nucleotides are TGTGCCAGCTCACCTAGGACAGCTGGGGACACTGAAGCTTTCTTT. This sequence joins TRBV18 and TRBJ1-1; D perhaps matches TRBD1 (6 bases). The CDR3 is 15 amino acids. Per germline, CDR1 KGHSH and CDR2 LQKENI. Trimming stripped 3 bases from V and 3 bases from J, with 14 bases between.

The rearrangement links TRBV18 to TRBJ2-5; 7 bases match TRBD1. Looked up from germline, CDR1 is KGHSH and CDR2 is LQKENI. V gave up 3 bases and J gave up 4 bases; unmatched junction bases: 5. The CDR3 covers 14 residues. The CDR3 sequence: CASSPDRAGETQYF. CDR3 DNA: TGTGCCAGCTCACCCGACAGGGCGGGAGAGACCCAGTACTTC.

This clonotype occurred many times. The chain has TRBV29-1 and TRBJ2-7; D ambiguous. Germline CDR1 and CDR2: SQVTM and ANQGSEA. Trimming took off 4 bases at V and 0 bases at J, with 7 bases between the two ends. The CDR3 is made up of 12 amino acids. The DNA of the CDR3 is TGCAGCGTTGTGGTTGACTCCTACGAGCAGTACTTC. It yields the protein CSVVVDSYEQYF.

The chain has TRBV2 and TRBJ1-1; 7 nucleotides agree with TRBD1. V lost 1 base to trimming and J lost 5 bases; unmatched junction nucleotides: 4. CDR1 and CDR2 (germline): SNHLY, FYNNEI. This CDR3 is 14 amino acids long. The CDR3 here is CASSEVLQGTEAFF. The CDR3 DNA sequence: TGTGCCAGCAGTGAAGTCCTACAGGGGACTGAAGCTTTCTTT. The full variable domain, with the rest looked up from reference TRBV2 and TRBJ1-1, is EPEVTQTPSHQVTQMGQEVILRCVPISNHLYFYWYRQILGQKVEFLVSFYNNEISEKSEIFDDQFSVERPDGSNFTLKIRSTKLEDSAMYFCASSEVLQGTEAFFGQGTRLTVV.